These 14 T cell receptor beta chains share one sample of origin, sequenced in a study of cytomegalovirus exposure and HLA in healthy donors. Primers: 60 Vbeta forward and 13 Jbeta reverse. Repertoires were generated with immunoSEQ multiplex PCR, while TCRdb's copy carries only in-frame clones and drops some. The sample includes 130,000 to 150,000 clones, 60% to 85% seen only once; the top ten take less than 3.5%. Material: PBMCs. The receptor set was obtained from a male donor in good health and CMV-seronegative.

This chain connects TRBV5-1 to TRBJ2-3; the match to TRBD1 covers 10 bases. The CDR3 has 17 amino acids. Germline loops: CDR1 SGHRS, CDR2 YFSETQ. The J segment lost 2 bases and the V segment lost 4 bases, leaving 10 bases of the junction unmatched. CDR3 bases: TGCGCCAGCAGCCCCGGGACAGGGGTCCCGATCACAGATACGCAGTATTTT. Protein: CASSPGTGVPITDTQYF. Combining the CDR3 with reference TRBV5-1 and TRBJ2-3 gives the whole variable domain KAGVTQTPRYLIKTRGQQVTLSCSPISGHRSVSWYQQTPGQGLQFLFEYFSETQRNKGNFPGRFSGRQFSNSRSEMNVSTLELGDSALYLCASSPGTGVPITDTQYFGPGTRLTVL.

The chain joins TRBV4-1 to TRBJ1-4; 9 bases align to TRBD1. The germline V gene has CDR1 MGHRA and CDR2 YSYEKL. Trimming cost V 2 bases and J 6 bases; bases outside gene matches: 4. The CDR3 is 15 amino acids. CDR3: CASSQNRGQDEKLFF. DNA for the CDR3: TGCGCCAGCAGCCAAAACAGGGGGCAGGATGAAAAACTGTTTTTT.

This chain uses TRBV5-4 with TRBJ1-1; possibly TRBD1 for D (5 bases). V was cut by 3 bases and J by 2 bases, with 17 bases left in between. Germline V CDR1 and CDR2: SGHNT, YYREEE (reference sequence). This CDR3 is built from 16 residues. This chain's CDR3 is CASSSGTISSNTEAFF. In DNA form, the CDR3 reads TGTGCCAGCAGCTCAGGGACTATTTCAAGCAACACTGAAGCTTTCTTT.

This rearrangement joins TRBV5-6 to TRBJ2-1; the D gene is possibly TRBD2 (7 bases). Between the trimmed V and J ends, which lost 6 bases and 7 bases, there was a span of 20 bases. Germline V lookup: CDR1 SGHDT, CDR2 YYEEEE. The length of the CDR3 is 15 residues. The CDR3 loop is CASTLRGALRNEQFF. The CDR3 DNA reads as TGTGCCAGCACCCTACGGGGGGCGTTGAGGAATGAGCAGTTCTTC.

V usage is TRBV7-6 and J usage is TRBJ2-5; 7 nucleotides align to TRBD2. CDR1 is SGHVS, CDR2 FNYEAQ, per germline. CDR3 length: 14 residues. The V gene end was trimmed by 3 bases and the J gene end by 2 bases; junction bases not matched to a gene: 3. The DNA of the CDR3 is TGTGCCAGCAGCTTTTCGCGGGGGCAAGAGACCCAGTACTTC. Amino acids: CASSFSRGQETQYF.

The rearrangement links TRBV2 to TRBJ1-4, with 10 bases matching TRBD1. The CDR3 length is 16 residues. Germline CDR1 reads SNHLY; CDR2 reads FYNNEI. Trimming cost V 4 bases and J 2 bases; bases outside gene matches: 4. DNA of the CDR3: TGTGCCAGCAGTGGGGACAGGGGACAGACTAATGAAAAACTGTTTTTT. Its translation: CASSGDRGQTNEKLFF.

The chain is built from TRBV30 and TRBJ2-2; 9 nucleotides match TRBD2. CDR3 size: 17 residues. The trim removed 0 bases at V and 4 bases at J, leaving 9 bases unmatched. Germline loops: CDR1 GTSNPN, CDR2 SVGIG (reference sequence). CDR3: CAWSVGGGGAFTGELFF. As DNA, the CDR3 is TGTGCCTGGAGTGTAGGCGGCGGGGGGGCCTTCACCGGGGAGCTGTTTTTT.

In its sample, this clone was seen a few times. The CDR3 DNA reads TGCGCCAGCAGCCCGGGGGGGGGTACCGGCACTGAAGCTTTCTTT. Translating gives CASSPGGGTGTEAFF. The gene calls are TRBV5-1 and TRBJ1-1; TRBD1 is a possible D gene (5 bases). CDR3 length: 15 amino acids. V gave up 4 bases and J gave up 4 bases, with 17 bases separating them. Germline values: CDR1 SGHRS, CDR2 YFSETQ. The full variable domain, completed using reference TRBV5-1 and TRBJ1-1, is KAGVTQTPRYLIKTRGQQVTLSCSPISGHRSVSWYQQTPGQGLQFLFEYFSETQRNKGNFPGRFSGRQFSNSRSEMNVSTLELGDSALYLCASSPGGGTGTEAFFGQGTRLTVV.

The rearrangement joins TRBV9 to TRBJ2-2; no reliable D call. The germline CDR1 and CDR2 sequences are SGDLS and YYNGEE. V lost 0 bases and J lost 3, with 9 bases in between. The CDR3 covers 15 residues. CDR3 amino acids: CASSVGPEHTGELFF. Here the CDR3 DNA reads TGTGCCAGCAGCGTAGGACCGGAGCACACCGGGGAGCTGTTTTTT.

This clone has only a few counts. In DNA form, the CDR3 reads TGTGCCAGCAGAGAGGACAGGGTGTCTAATGAAAAACTGTTTTTT. Encoded protein: CASREDRVSNEKLFF. This rearrangement joins TRBV21-1 to TRBJ1-4; TRBD1, as called in the table, went unchecked against the DNA. TRBV21-1 is recorded as a pseudogene. CDR3 length equals 15 residues.

The V and J genes are TRBV7-9 and TRBJ1-1, with 7 bases lining up with TRBD1. V was pared by 4 bases and J by 2 bases, with 10 bases of the junction left unmatched. The CDR3 length is 16 residues. Germline lookup yields CDR1 SEHNR and CDR2 FQNEAQ (reference sequence). CDR3 bases: TGTGCCAGCAGCTCCTTTCCGGGACAGATAAACACTGAAGCTTTCTTT. It encodes CASSSFPGQINTEAFF.

The chain is built from TRBV2 and TRBJ2-5; possibly TRBD2 for D (6 bases). Trimming pared 7 bases from V and 4 bases from J, leaving 13 bases between. CDR1 SNHLY and CDR2 FYNNEI come from the germline V gene. There are 13 residues in the CDR3. Here the CDR3 reads CASKTGGLETQYF. The CDR3 nucleotides are TGTGCCAGCAAAACCGGGGGATTAGAGACCCAGTACTTC.

This clone appeared once. The chain carries TRBV6-4 and TRBJ2-3, with D perhaps TRBD1 (5 bases). Germline loops: CDR1 MRHNA, CDR2 SNTAGT. Trimming cost V 2 bases and J 5 bases, with 11 bases left between them. The CDR3 length is 14 residues. The CDR3 nucleotides read TGTGCCAGCAGTGACCGAGAACAGGAAGATACGCAGTATTTT. Its translation: CASSDREQEDTQYF.

The chain links TRBV4-3 to TRBJ2-6, with 8 bases fitting TRBD1. CDR3 length: 18 amino acids. Trimming at V came to 3 bases and at J to 0 bases, leaving 7 bases not matched to a gene. Per the germline V gene, CDR1 is LGHNA and CDR2 is YSLEER. As DNA, the CDR3 is TGCGCCAGCAGCCACTGGACAGGGAGGACCTCTGGGGCCAACGTCCTGACTTTC. It translates to CASSHWTGRTSGANVLTF.